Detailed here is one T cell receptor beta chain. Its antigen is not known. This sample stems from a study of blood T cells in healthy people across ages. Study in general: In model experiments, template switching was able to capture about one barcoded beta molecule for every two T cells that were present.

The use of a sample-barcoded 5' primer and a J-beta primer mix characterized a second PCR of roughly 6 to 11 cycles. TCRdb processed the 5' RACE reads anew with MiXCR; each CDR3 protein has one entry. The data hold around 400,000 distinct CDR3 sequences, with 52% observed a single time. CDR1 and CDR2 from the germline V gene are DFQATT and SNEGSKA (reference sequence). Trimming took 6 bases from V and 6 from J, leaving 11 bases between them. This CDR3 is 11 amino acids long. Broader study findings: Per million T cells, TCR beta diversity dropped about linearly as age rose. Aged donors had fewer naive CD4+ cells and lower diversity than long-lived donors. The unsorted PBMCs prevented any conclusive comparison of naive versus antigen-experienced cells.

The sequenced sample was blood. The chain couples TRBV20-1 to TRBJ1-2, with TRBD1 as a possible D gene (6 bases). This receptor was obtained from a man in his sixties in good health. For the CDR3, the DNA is TGCAGTGCATCAGGGGCTCATGGCTACACCTTC. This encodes CSASGAHGYTF.